This T cell receptor beta chain was profiled in a study of blood T cell repertoires in COVID-19. Study at large: T cells, B-cell-depleted T cells, or PBMCs provided the cDNA or gDNA that served as material.

Per the study methods: Amplification with reference gene primers provided the estimates of nucleated cell counts. Generated by immunoSEQ multiplex PCR, the TCRdb table keeps only in-frame clones and is missing some. V and J calls and clone size are as listed in that table; D and trimming were resolved from the DNA. The table records about 190,000 clones, around 87% of them present only once. This CDR3 spans 15 amino acids. The chain employs TRBV21-1 and TRBJ2-1; the listed D gene, TRBD2, was not tested against the DNA. TRBV21-1 is an annotated pseudogene. Sequencing was carried out using peripheral blood. The sequence derives from a man in his forties or fifties with acute or convalescent COVID-19. The CDR3 DNA sequence: TGTGCCAGCATCCCGGGGGAGAACTCCTACAATGAGCAGTTCTTC. It is translated as CASIPGENSYNEQFF.